This passage covers 18 T cell receptor beta chains from one sample sequenced in a study of CD8+ T cells in alopecia areata. RNA extraction and reverse transcription yielded cDNA as sequencing template. Sequenced by immunoSEQ multiplex PCR; TCRdb stores in-frame clones only, minus some. Counted here are about 180,000 clones, 63% occurring once; the ten biggest clones make up 1.5% to 2%. The sample in question was CD4+ T cells sorted from blood, obtained at week 0. Receptor source: a human donor with alopecia areata.

The V and J genes are TRBV5-1 and TRBJ2-5; D is unclear. CDR3 length: 12 residues. Germline assignment: CDR1 SGHRS and CDR2 YFSETQ. With 0 bases removed from V and 5 bases from J, the gap between germline ends came to 5 bases. CDR3 DNA sequence: TGCGCCAGCAGCTTGGGCTCCGAGACCCAGTACTTC. It codes for CASSLGSETQYF.

This CDR3 is CASSQDPGAGYTF. CDR3 nucleotides: TGCGCCAGCAGCCAAGACCCCGGGGCTGGCTACACCTTC. The J gene is TRBJ1-2, the V gene TRBV4-3, with a tentative D call TRBD1 (5 bases). Germline V gene sequence: CDR1 LGHNA, CDR2 YSLEER. The V gene lost 0 bases and the J gene lost 7 bases, with 9 bases spanning the gap. The CDR3 covers 13 residues.

The rearrangement joins TRBV7-2 to TRBJ2-2; 13 bases agree with TRBD2. V was clipped by 7 bases and J by 6 bases; unmatched bases: 5. CDR1 and CDR2 from the germline V gene are SGHTA and FQGNSA. The CDR3 totals 15 residues. CDR3: CASKGTSGVAGELFF. Written as DNA, the CDR3 is TGTGCCAGCAAAGGGACTAGCGGGGTTGCCGGGGAGCTGTTTTTT.

A word on this clone: Other DNA sequences in the sample encode the same CDR3. V and J are TRBV29-1 and TRBJ1-1; tentative D call: TRBD1 (6 bases). Per germline, CDR1 SQVTM and CDR2 ANQGSEA. The CDR3 is made up of 13 amino acids. V was clipped by 1 base and J by 1 base, with 7 bases between them. CDR3 nucleotide sequence: TGCAGCGTTGAAGGACAGGAGAACACTGAAGCTTTCTTT. Translation: CSVEGQENTEAFF.

This clone has only a few counts. The chain is built from TRBV7-3 and TRBJ2-3; 8 positions match TRBD1. This CDR3 contains 15 residues. J was trimmed by 4 bases and V by 2 bases; bases with no gene match: 5. Germline V gives CDR1 SGHTA, CDR2 FQGTGA. CDR3 in DNA: TGTGCCAGCAGCTTAGGACCGACAGGGGCAGATACGCAGTATTTT. It specifies CASSLGPTGADTQYF.

The genes are TRBV29-1 and TRBJ1-1; TRBD1 is a possible D gene (5 bases). Germline-derived CDR1 and CDR2 are SQVTM and ANQGSEA. The CDR3 contains 12 residues. The V gene lost 8 bases and the J gene lost 10 bases, with 20 bases spanning the gap. DNA of the CDR3: TGCAGCTCCTCGTCCACCCGGGACGGAGCTTTCTTT. It specifies CSSSSTRDGAFF.

The J gene is TRBJ1-1, the V gene TRBV10-3, with a weak D call TRBD1 (5 bases). CDR3 length equals 15 residues. V was cut by 6 bases and J by 1 base, with 15 bases left in between. From germline, CDR1 is ENHRY and CDR2 SYGVKD. This chain's CDR3 is CAIREQVLGNTEAFF. CDR3 nucleotide sequence: TGTGCCATCAGGGAACAGGTACTAGGGAACACTGAAGCTTTCTTT.

The chain is built from TRBV29-1 and TRBJ2-5; unclear D gene. The CDR3 runs to 10 residues. V was trimmed by 7 bases and J by 5 bases, leaving 8 bases between them. Germline lookup yields CDR1 SQVTM and CDR2 ANQGSEA. CDR3 coding DNA: TGCAGCGGCCTTCGTGAGACCCAGTACTTC. Residues: CSGLRETQYF.

The chain employs TRBV29-1 and TRBJ2-5; TRBD2 might be the D (5 bases). V dropped 8 bases and J dropped 5 bases, with 12 bases sitting between them. The CDR3 covers 11 residues. CDR1 is SQVTM, CDR2 ANQGSEA, per germline. The CDR3 loop reads CSPMTGETQYF. CDR3 DNA: TGCAGCCCGATGACGGGGGAGACCCAGTACTTC.

The rearrangement links TRBV29-1 to TRBJ2-4, with a possible D match to TRBD1 (7 bases). The length of the CDR3 is 13 residues. CDR1 and CDR2 from the germline V gene are SQVTM and ANQGSEA. V dropped 1 base and J dropped 6 bases, with 10 bases sitting between them. CDR3 bases: TGCAGCGTTGAAGGCGGGACAGCAAACATTCAGTACTTC. Its translation is CSVEGGTANIQYF. Full variable domain (outside the CDR3, taken from reference TRBV29-1 and TRBJ2-4): SAVISQKPSRDICQRGTSLTIQCQVDSQVTMMFWYRQQPGQSLTLIATANQGSEATYESGFVIDKFPISRPNLTFSTLTVSNMSPEDSSIYLCSVEGGTANIQYFGAGTRLSVL.

This clone was observed a handful of times. The chain employs TRBV29-1 and TRBJ2-5; D remains unclear. This CDR3 region has 12 residues. Trimming shortened V by 5 bases and J by 4 bases, and 11 bases separated the two germline ends. The germline CDR1 and CDR2 sequences are SQVTM and ANQGSEA. This chain's CDR3 is CSVLYGSETQYF. The CDR3, as DNA: TGCAGCGTTCTTTACGGGTCAGAGACCCAGTACTTC.

The V gene is TRBV30, the J gene TRBJ1-2; the D is unclear. This CDR3 spans 11 amino acids. V was trimmed by 4 bases and J by 2 bases, leaving 5 bases between them. The V gene's germline CDR1 is GTSNPN and CDR2 SVGIG (reference sequence). CDR3 in amino acids: CAWKVNYGYTF. The DNA for the CDR3 is TGTGCCTGGAAAGTGAACTATGGCTACACCTTC. The full variable domain, its missing parts supplied by reference TRBV30 and TRBJ1-2, is SQTIHQWPATLVQPVGSPLSLECTVEGTSNPNLYWYRQAAGRGLQLLFYSVGIGQISSEVPQNLSASRPQDRQFILSSKKLLLSDSGFYLCAWKVNYGYTFGSGTRLTVV.

Concerning this clone: The junction does not match germline at one end; this may be a read error. The chain employs TRBV30 and TRBJ1-6; no clear D. The CDR3 sequence is 12 residues long. Per germline, CDR1 GTSNPN and CDR2 SVGIG (reference sequence). The CDR3 DNA sequence: TGTGCCTGGAGTTCTCGCGAAAACATGCGAAAATTT. This codes for CAWSSRENMRKF.

This clone was counted a single time. The chain employs TRBV7-6 and TRBJ2-1; TRBD1 is a possible D gene (5 bases). This CDR3 region has 16 residues. V lost 2 bases, J lost 7 bases, and 18 bases lay in between. Germline-derived CDR1 and CDR2 are SGHVS and FNYEAQ. CDR3 coding DNA: TGTGCCAGCAGCTTAATTCCCAAACTCGACAGAAATGAGCAGTTCTTC. Translation gives CASSLIPKLDRNEQFF.

The V gene is TRBV27, the J gene TRBJ2-3, with 9 bases identical to TRBD2. CDR3 length equals 16 residues. The V gene end was trimmed by 2 bases and the J gene end by 1 base; junction bases not matched to a gene: 4. CDR1 is MNHEY and CDR2 is SMNVEV in the germline V gene (reference sequence). CDR3 DNA sequence: TGTGCCAGCAGTTTAGGGGCTAGCGGGGGCACAGATACGCAGTATTTT. The encoded protein is CASSLGASGGTDTQYF.

The chain employs TRBV7-8 and TRBJ1-6; no firm D call. There are 13 residues in the CDR3. CDR1 is SGHVS, CDR2 FQNEAQ, per germline. The germline V and J ends were trimmed by 0 bases and 5 bases, with 2 bases remaining between them. CDR3: CASSLANNSPLHF. As DNA, the CDR3 is TGTGCCAGCAGCTTAGCTAATAATTCACCCCTCCACTTT.

This clone was recorded a few times. V is TRBV7-2 and J is TRBJ1-2; no clear D gene. This CDR3 is 14 amino acids long. Trimming left V 4 bases short and J 4 bases short, with 13 bases between. Looked up from germline, CDR1 is SGHTA and CDR2 is FQGNSA. CDR3 coding DNA: TGTGCCAGCAGCTCCAATCGGGCCCTCTATGGCTACACCTTC. Amino acids: CASSSNRALYGYTF.

The genes are TRBV27 and TRBJ2-1; TRBD1 aligns across 8 bases. The CDR3 covers 15 residues. Germline CDR1 is MNHEY and CDR2 is SMNVEV (reference sequence). The ends lost 4 bases at V and 4 bases at J; junction bases unmatched: 6. CDR3 bases: TGTGCCAGCAGTTCCACAGGGGGACCGTACAATGAGCAGTTCTTC. It yields the protein CASSSTGGPYNEQFF.